The rows below give T cell receptor beta chains drawn from one sample of a study of cytomegalovirus exposure and HLA in healthy donors. Method: immunoSEQ multiplex PCR; TCRdb's copy keeps in-frame clones and lacks some. The sample has some 84,000 clones; the top ten hold 0.58%. The material sequenced was PBMCs. These receptors came from a man aged 45 to 65 in good health and CMV-seronegative. Both conserved end residues are part of each CDR3. Each record gives: V gene, D gene, J gene, CDR3 protein, CDR3 DNA. D genes are given only for firm matches.

TRBV5-4	-	TRBJ1-2	CASSLQGAGGGYTF	TGTGCCAGCAGCTTGCAAGGGGCGGGGGGTGGCTACACCTTC
TRBV10-1	TRBD2	TRBJ2-1	CASSSGGAGYHEQFF	TGCGCCAGCAGTAGCGGGGGGGCCGGATATCATGAGCAGTTCTTC
TRBV27	TRBD2	TRBJ2-7	CASSSGTSGYEQYF	TGTGCCAGCAGTTCCGGGACTAGCGGCTACGAGCAGTACTTC
TRBV6-6	TRBD2	TRBJ2-1	CASWASGGSDEQFF	TGTGCCAGCTGGGCTAGCGGGGGCTCGGATGAGCAGTTCTTC
TRBV5-1	-	TRBJ1-4	CASSLNEGEKLFF	TGCGCCAGCAGCTTGAACGAGGGAGAAAAACTGTTTTTT
TRBV28	TRBD2	TRBJ2-2	CASTTSGGGTGELFF	TGTGCCAGCACGACTAGCGGGGGCGGCACCGGGGAGCTGTTTTTT
TRBV19	-	TRBJ2-7	CASSKKRDTFSYEQYF	TGTGCCAGTAGTAAAAAACGGGACACCTTCTCCTACGAGCAGTACTTC
TRBV19	-	TRBJ1-2	CASSIDRRVVYGYTF	TGTGCCAGTAGTATAGATCGCAGGGTCGTCTATGGCTACACCTTC
TRBV5-6	-	TRBJ2-1	CASSSRGNEQFF	TGTGCCAGCAGTTCGAGGGGGAATGAGCAGTTCTTC
TRBV7-9	-	TRBJ2-7	CASSLGAGIGYEQYF	TGTGCCAGCAGCCTTGGGGCAGGGATCGGATACGAGCAGTACTTC
TRBV18	TRBD2	TRBJ2-5	CASSPVGGGADETQYF	TGTGCCAGCTCACCGGTTGGCGGGGGGGCCGACGAGACCCAGTACTTC
TRBV27	-	TRBJ2-3	CASSHDVLASVDTQYF	TGTGCCAGCAGTCACGATGTTCTAGCGAGTGTTGATACGCAGTATTTT
TRBV7-9	-	TRBJ2-5	CASSLGQGGGETQYF	TGTGCCAGCAGCTTAGGCCAGGGAGGGGGAGAGACCCAGTACTTC
TRBV7-8	TRBD1	TRBJ1-5	CASSRATGISSQPQHF	TGTGCCAGCAGCCGGGCGACAGGGATCTCGAGCCAGCCCCAGCATTTT
TRBV6-5	-	TRBJ2-4	CASSYNFGQKNIQYF	TGTGCCAGCAGTTACAATTTTGGACAGAAAAACATTCAGTACTTC
TRBV2	TRBD1	TRBJ2-1	CASSPTGSEQFF	TGTGCCAGCAGTCCGACAGGGAGCGAGCAGTTCTTC
TRBV29-1	-	TRBJ1-3	CSVEDPARLSSSGNTIYF	TGCAGCGTTGAAGACCCGGCCAGGCTAAGTAGCTCTGGAAACACCATATATTTT
TRBV7-3	TRBD1	TRBJ1-1	CASSPQGASTEAFF	TGTGCCAGCAGCCCACAGGGGGCCTCGACTGAAGCTTTCTTT
TRBV18	-	TRBJ1-1	CASSPNYQTTALRGLRNTEAFF	TGTGCCAGCTCACCCAACTACCAAACGACGGCATTGAGAGGGTTGAGGAACACTGAAGCTTTCTTT
TRBV6-5	TRBD1	TRBJ2-7	CASRIRQGYLGEQYF	TGTGCCAGCAGAATAAGACAGGGATATCTTGGCGAGCAGTACTTC
TRBV2	TRBD1	TRBJ2-1	CASSEQGAYEQFF	TGTGCCAGCAGTGAACAGGGGGCCTATGAGCAGTTCTTC
TRBV7-2	-	TRBJ1-5	CASSLIILQPQHF	TGTGCCAGCAGCTTAATTATTCTTCAGCCCCAGCATTTT